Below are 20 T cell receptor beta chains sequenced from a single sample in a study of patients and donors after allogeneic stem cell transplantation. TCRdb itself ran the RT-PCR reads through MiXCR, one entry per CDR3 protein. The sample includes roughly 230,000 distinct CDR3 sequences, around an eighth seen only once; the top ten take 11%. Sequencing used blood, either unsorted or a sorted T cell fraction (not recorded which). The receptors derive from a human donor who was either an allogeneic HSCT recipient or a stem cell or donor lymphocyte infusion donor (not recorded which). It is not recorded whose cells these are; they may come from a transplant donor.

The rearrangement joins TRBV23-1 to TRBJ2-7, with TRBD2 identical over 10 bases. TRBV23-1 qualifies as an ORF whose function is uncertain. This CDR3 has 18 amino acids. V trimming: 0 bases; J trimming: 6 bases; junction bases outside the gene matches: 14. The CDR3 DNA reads TGCGCCAGCAGTCAATCGGGTAGCGGGAGGCCTCTTATCTCCGAGCAGTACTTC. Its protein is CASSQSGSGRPLISEQYF.

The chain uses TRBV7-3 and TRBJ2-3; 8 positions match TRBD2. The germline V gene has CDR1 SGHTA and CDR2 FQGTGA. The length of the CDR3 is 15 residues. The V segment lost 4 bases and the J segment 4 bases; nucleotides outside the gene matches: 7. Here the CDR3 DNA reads TGTGCCAGCAGCTCCAGGGCGGGAGGTGCAGATACGCAGTATTTT. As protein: CASSSRAGGADTQYF.

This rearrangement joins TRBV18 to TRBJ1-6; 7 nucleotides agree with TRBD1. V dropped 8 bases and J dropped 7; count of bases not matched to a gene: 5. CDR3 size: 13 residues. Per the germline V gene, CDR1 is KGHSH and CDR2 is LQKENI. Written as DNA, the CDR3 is TGTGCCAGCCAGGGACAGACGAATTCACCCCTCCACTTT. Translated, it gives CASQGQTNSPLHF.

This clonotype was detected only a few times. The CDR3 spells CASSPPGGVRHKNIQYF. In DNA form, the CDR3 reads TGTGCCAGCAGTCCCCCGGGGGGGGTCCGACACAAAAACATTCAGTACTTC. The chain couples TRBV28 to TRBJ2-4; 8 positions match TRBD2. CDR3 length: 17 residues. CDR1 is MDHEN, CDR2 SYDVKM, per germline. V shed 5 bases and J 3 bases; nucleotides not matched to a gene: 12.

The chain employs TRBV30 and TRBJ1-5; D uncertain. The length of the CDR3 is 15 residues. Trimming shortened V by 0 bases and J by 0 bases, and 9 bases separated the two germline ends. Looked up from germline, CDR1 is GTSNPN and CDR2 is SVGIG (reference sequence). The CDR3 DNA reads TGTGCCTGGAGTGTAAATAGGGCTAGCAATCAGCCCCAGCATTTT. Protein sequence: CAWSVNRASNQPQHF.

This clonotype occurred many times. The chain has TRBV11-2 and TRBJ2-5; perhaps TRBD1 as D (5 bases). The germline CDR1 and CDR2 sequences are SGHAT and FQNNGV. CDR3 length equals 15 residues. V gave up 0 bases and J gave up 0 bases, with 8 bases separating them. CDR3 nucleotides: TGTGCCAGCAGCTTAGATCAGGGATACCAAGAGACCCAGTACTTC. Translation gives CASSLDQGYQETQYF.

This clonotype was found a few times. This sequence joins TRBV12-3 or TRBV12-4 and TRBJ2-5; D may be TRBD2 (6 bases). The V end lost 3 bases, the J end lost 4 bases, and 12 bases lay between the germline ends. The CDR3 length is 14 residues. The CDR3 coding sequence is TGTGCCAGCAGTTTTGGGACTTCTCCAGAGACCCAGTACTTC. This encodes CASSFGTSPETQYF.

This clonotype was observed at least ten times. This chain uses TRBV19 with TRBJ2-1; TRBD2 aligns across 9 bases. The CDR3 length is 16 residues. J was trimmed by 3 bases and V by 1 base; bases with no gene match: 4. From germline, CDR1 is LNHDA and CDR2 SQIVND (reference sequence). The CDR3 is CASSIVGSGSYNEQFF. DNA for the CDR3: TGTGCCAGTAGTATAGTGGGTAGCGGGAGCTACAATGAGCAGTTCTTC.

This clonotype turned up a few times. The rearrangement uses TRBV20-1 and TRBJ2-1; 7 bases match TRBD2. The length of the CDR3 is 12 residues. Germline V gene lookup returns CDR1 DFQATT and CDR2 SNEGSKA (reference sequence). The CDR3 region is CASGGSYNEQFF. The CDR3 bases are TGCGCTTCGGGGGGCTCCTACAATGAGCAGTTCTTC.

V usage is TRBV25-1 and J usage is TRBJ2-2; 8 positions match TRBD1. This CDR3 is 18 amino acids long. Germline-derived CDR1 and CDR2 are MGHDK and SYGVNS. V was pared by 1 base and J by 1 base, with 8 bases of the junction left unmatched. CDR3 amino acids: CASSELGGQEGNTGELFF. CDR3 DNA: TGTGCCAGCAGTGAATTGGGGGGACAGGAGGGGAACACCGGGGAGCTGTTTTTT.

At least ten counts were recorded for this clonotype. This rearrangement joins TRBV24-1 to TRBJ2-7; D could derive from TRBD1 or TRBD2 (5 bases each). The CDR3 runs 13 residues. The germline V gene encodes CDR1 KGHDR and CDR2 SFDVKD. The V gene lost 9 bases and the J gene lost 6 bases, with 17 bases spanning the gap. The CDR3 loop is CATQLGEGFEQYF. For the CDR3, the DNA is TGTGCCACCCAATTGGGGGAAGGCTTCGAGCAGTACTTC.

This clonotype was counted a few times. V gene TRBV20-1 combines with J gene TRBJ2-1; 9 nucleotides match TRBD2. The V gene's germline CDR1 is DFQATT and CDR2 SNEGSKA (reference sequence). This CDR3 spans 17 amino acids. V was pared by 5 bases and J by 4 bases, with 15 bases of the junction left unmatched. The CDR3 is CSARIIGTSRGYNEQFF. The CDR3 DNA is TGCAGTGCTCGAATTATCGGGACTAGCCGGGGGTACAATGAGCAGTTCTTC.

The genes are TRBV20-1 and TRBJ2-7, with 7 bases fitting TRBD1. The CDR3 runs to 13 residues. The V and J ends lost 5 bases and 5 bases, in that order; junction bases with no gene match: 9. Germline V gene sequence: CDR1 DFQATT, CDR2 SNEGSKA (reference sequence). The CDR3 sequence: CSAPKTGRDEQYF. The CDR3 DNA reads TGCAGTGCTCCCAAGACAGGGAGAGACGAGCAGTACTTC.

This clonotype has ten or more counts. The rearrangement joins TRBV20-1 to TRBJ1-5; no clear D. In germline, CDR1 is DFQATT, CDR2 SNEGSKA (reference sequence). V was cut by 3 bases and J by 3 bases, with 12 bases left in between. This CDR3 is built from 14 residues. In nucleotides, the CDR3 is TGCAGTGCTAGCGCGGAGTTTTACAATCAGCCCCAGCATTTT. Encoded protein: CSASAEFYNQPQHF.

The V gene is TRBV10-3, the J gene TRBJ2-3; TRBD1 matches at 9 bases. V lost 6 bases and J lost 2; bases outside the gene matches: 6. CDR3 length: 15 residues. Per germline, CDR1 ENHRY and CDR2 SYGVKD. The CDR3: CAIRRDREDTDTQYF. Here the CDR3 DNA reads TGTGCCATCAGACGGGACAGGGAGGACACAGATACGCAGTATTTT.

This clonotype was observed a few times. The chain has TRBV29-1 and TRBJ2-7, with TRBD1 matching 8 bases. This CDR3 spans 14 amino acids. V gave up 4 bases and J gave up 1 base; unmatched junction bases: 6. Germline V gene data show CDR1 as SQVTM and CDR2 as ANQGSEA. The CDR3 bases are TGCAGCGTTGGGGGACAGGAAACTTCCTACGAGCAGTACTTC. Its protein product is CSVGGQETSYEQYF.

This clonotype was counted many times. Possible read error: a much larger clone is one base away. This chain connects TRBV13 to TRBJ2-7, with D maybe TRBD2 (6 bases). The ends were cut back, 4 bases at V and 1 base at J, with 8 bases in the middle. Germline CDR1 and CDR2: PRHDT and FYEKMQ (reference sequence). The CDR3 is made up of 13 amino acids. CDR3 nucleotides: TGTGCCAGCAGCTCCCGGGGGTCCTACGAGCAGTACTTC. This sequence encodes CASSSRGSYEQYF. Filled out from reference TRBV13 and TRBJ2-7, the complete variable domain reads AAGVIQSPRHLIKEKRETATLKCYPIPRHDTVYWYQQGPGQDPQFLISFYEKMQSDKGSIPDRFSAQQFSDYHSELNMSSLELGDSALYFCASSSRGSYEQYFGPGTRLTVT.

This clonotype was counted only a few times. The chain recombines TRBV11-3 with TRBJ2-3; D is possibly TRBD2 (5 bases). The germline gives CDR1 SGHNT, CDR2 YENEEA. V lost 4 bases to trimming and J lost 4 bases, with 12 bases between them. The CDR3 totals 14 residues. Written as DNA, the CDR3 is TGTGCCAGCAGCTACGGAGGATCGGCAGATACGCAGTATTTT. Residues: CASSYGGSADTQYF.

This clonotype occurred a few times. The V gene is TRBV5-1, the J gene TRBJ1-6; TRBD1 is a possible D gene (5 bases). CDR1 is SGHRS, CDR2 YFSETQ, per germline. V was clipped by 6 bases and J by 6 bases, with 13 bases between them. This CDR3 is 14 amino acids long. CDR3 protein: CASTDPGTNSPLHF. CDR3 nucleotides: TGCGCCAGCACCGACCCGGGGACTAATTCACCCCTCCACTTT.

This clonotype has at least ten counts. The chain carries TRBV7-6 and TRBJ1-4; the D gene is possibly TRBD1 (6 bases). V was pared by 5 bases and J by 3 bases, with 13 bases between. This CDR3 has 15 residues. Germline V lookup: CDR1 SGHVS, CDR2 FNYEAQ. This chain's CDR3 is CASSTGTGSNEKLFF. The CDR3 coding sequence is TGTGCCAGCAGCACAGGGACGGGATCTAATGAAAAACTGTTTTTT.